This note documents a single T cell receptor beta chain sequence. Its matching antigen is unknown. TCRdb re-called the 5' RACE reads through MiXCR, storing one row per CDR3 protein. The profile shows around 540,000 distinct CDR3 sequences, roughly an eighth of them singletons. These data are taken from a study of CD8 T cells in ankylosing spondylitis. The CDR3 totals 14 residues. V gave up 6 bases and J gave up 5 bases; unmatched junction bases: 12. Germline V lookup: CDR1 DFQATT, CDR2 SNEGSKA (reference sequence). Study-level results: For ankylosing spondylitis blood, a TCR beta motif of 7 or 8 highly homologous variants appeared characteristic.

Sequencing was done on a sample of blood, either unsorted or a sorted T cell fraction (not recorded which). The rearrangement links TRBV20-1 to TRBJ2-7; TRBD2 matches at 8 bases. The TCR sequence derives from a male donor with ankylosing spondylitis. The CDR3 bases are TGCAGTGCCACACACGGGACTAGGAGCCACGAGCAGTACGTC. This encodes CSATHGTRSHEQYV.